This is a list of T cell receptor beta chains from one sample in a study of blood T cell repertoires in COVID-19. The table came from immunoSEQ multiplex PCR; TCRdb's copy has only in-frame clones and leaves some out. The repertoire holds approximately 440,000 clones, with 87% as singletons. Source material: PBMCs or T cells enriched from blood (not recorded which). The source is a woman aged 18-29 years who had recovered from COVID-19. The CDR3 runs from the conserved cysteine through the conserved F or W. A D gene is named only where the DNA matches it firmly. Size tells how often a clone was seen (once, few, many) or the class of an expanded clone, and some rows leave it out.

-	TRBJ1-5	TRBV4-1	-	TGCGCCAGCAGCCAAGTATGGGATCGACAGTCCCAGCATTTT	CASSQVWDRQSQHF
-	TRBJ2-1	TRBV19	-	TGTGCCAGTAGTCCATACCTAGGGGCGAGGAATGAGCAGTTCTTC	CASSPYLGARNEQFF
-	TRBJ1-1	TRBV6-5	-	TGTGCCAGCAGTTACTCCTGGGGAGGGGGGACTGAAGCTTTCTTT	CASSYSWGGGTEAFF
-	TRBJ2-7	TRBV19	-	TGTGCCAGTTCGGGGGGCAGATTCTACGAGCAGTACTTC	CASSGGRFYEQYF
-	TRBJ1-6	TRBV7-9	-	TGTGCCAGCAGCCTGTCTGTCGGGATCACCCTCCACTTT	CASSLSVGITLHF
-	TRBJ1-3	TRBV7-8	-	TGTGCCAGCAGCTCCACAGGGTTAGGGGACACCATATATTTT	CASSSTGLGDTIYF
TRBD1	TRBJ1-5	TRBV5-6	-	TGTGCCAGCAGCTTGGCGGCAGGGGGCTTGCCCCAGCATTTT	CASSLAAGGLPQHF
TRBD1	TRBJ2-7	TRBV14	-	TGTGCCAGCAGCCAAGGGACAGGGGTTTACGAGCAGTACTTC	CASSQGTGVYEQYF
TRBD1	TRBJ1-5	TRBV7-9	-	TGTGCCAGCAGCTTAGCGACGGGGACAGAAGGGAATCAGCCCCAGCATTTT	CASSLATGTEGNQPQHF
-	TRBJ2-7	TRBV11-2	-	TGTGCCAGCAGCTTAGAAAACAGGTACTACGAGCAGTACTTC	CASSLENRYYEQYF
-	TRBJ1-6	TRBV28	-	TGTGCCAGCAGTACTTATAATTCACCCCTCCACTTT	CASSTYNSPLHF
TRBD1	TRBJ1-6	TRBV10-3	once	TGTGCCATCAAGGAGGGGGCGGATAATTCACCCCTCCACTTT	CAIKEGADNSPLHF
-	TRBJ1-3	TRBV5-5	few	TGTGCCAGCAGCTTGGGTGAACAGCTGGGAAACACCATATATTTT	CASSLGEQLGNTIYF
TRBD1	TRBJ1-4	TRBV5-4	-	TGTGCCAGCAGCTCAGGGGGAGCTAATGAAAAACTGTTTTTT	CASSSGGANEKLFF
-	TRBJ2-3	TRBV5-1	-	TGCGCCAGCAGCTTGGCCCCTAGCACAGATACGCAGTATTTT	CASSLAPSTDTQYF
-	TRBJ1-3	TRBV7-9	-	TGTGCCAGCAGCTTATATCAGGGTTCAGGAAACACCATATATTTT	CASSLYQGSGNTIYF
-	TRBJ1-1	TRBV2	few	TGTGCCAGCACACCAGACGCTAACCGAGGCCCTGAAGCTTTCTTT	CASTPDANRGPEAFF
-	TRBJ1-2	TRBV30	-	TGTGCCTGGAGTAGAAGGAGACAGAACTATGGCTACACCTTC	CAWSRRRQNYGYTF
TRBD1	TRBJ2-5	TRBV5-1	-	TGCGCCAGCAGCCCAACAGGGGGAGAGACCCAGTACTTC	CASSPTGGETQYF
TRBD1	TRBJ2-6	TRBV5-8	-	TGTGCCAGCAGCCCCTGGACAGGGGCTGGGGCCAACGTCCTGACTTTC	CASSPWTGAGANVLTF
TRBD1	TRBJ2-7	TRBV7-9	-	TGTGCCAGCAGCTTAGCGTGGAGTCTAGGGACAGGGCCCTACGAGCAGTACTTC	CASSLAWSLGTGPYEQYF
-	TRBJ1-2	TRBV9	-	TGTGCCAGCAAGTCGCGCTCCCCTAGACTGGGTGGCTACACCTTC	CASKSRSPRLGGYTF
-	TRBJ1-1	TRBV6-4	-	TGTGCCAGCAGCTGGGGGGGGGACACTGAAGCTTTCTTT	CASSWGGDTEAFF
TRBD1	TRBJ1-6	TRBV2	-	TGTGCCAGCAGCATCACGCAGGGGGCTGGATCACCCCTCCACTTT	CASSITQGAGSPLHF
-	TRBJ2-7	TRBV5-1	once	TGCGCCAGCAGCTTGGAGGTAGGGGTGACTTTCTACGAGCAGTACTTC	CASSLEVGVTFYEQYF
-	TRBJ2-3	TRBV6-1	-	TGTGCCAGCAGTGCGGGGGTCCTTACTAGCACAGATACGCAGTATTTT	CASSAGVLTSTDTQYF
TRBD1	TRBJ1-2	TRBV6-5	once	TGTGCCAGCAGTTACGAAGGACAGGGGTTAGGCTATGGCTACACCTTC	CASSYEGQGLGYGYTF
TRBD1	TRBJ2-3	TRBV4-2	-	TGTGCCAGCAGCCAAGATGAAGGTGACAGGGTGGGCACAGATACGCAGTATTTT	CASSQDEGDRVGTDTQYF
TRBD1	TRBJ2-2	TRBV7-2	few	TGTGCCAGCAGCGCGGGACAGGCTTACACCGGGGAGCTGTTTTTT	CASSAGQAYTGELFF
-	TRBJ1-1	TRBV5-1	-	TGCGCCAGCAGTGAATTTGGGGCGAACACTGAAGCTTTCTTT	CASSEFGANTEAFF
-	TRBJ1-6	TRBV30	-	TGTGCCTGGAGGACGGCGGCAACTACCAATTCACCCCTCCACTTT	CAWRTAATTNSPLHF
-	TRBJ1-6	TRBV4-1	few	TGCGCCAGCAGCCAAGGGGAGAGAAATAATTCACCCCTCCACTTT	CASSQGERNNSPLHF
TRBD1	TRBJ2-5	TRBV3-1/TRBV3-2	few	TGTGCCAGCAGCCCCGGACAGGGACCGGGAGAGACCCAGTACTTC	CASSPGQGPGETQYF
-	TRBJ1-6	TRBV5-4	-	TGTGCCAGCAGCTTGGTACTTGGACAGCAGAATAATTCACCCCTCCACTTT	CASSLVLGQQNNSPLHF
-	TRBJ1-4	TRBV5-1	few	TGCGCCAGCGGCCTCGAAGGACGGGGTGAAAAACTGTTTTTT	CASGLEGRGEKLFF
TRBD1	TRBJ1-1	TRBV5-1	-	TGCGCCAGCAGGGGACAGGGGGTGAACACTGAAGCTTTCTTT	CASRGQGVNTEAFF
-	TRBJ1-2	TRBV11-2	-	TGTGCCAGCAGCTTAGATGGTTTATCGGGTTTTAACTATGGCTACACCTTC	CASSLDGLSGFNYGYTF
-	TRBJ2-1	TRBV4-2	once	TGTGCCAGCAGCCAGGCTCCGGGTGTCGCGAGGAATGAGCAGTTCTTC	CASSQAPGVARNEQFF
-	TRBJ1-1	TRBV30	-	TGTGCCTGCCAAAGAGAGAACACTGAAGCTTTCTTT	CACQRENTEAFF
TRBD1	TRBJ2-1	TRBV6-5	-	TGTGCCAGCAGTTCCTACAGGGGGGTCTGGGCTAATGAGCAGTTCTTC	CASSSYRGVWANEQFF
-	TRBJ1-3	TRBV6-5	-	TGTGCCAGCACCTGGACAGCCGACTCTGGAAACACCATATATTTT	CASTWTADSGNTIYF
-	TRBJ2-5	TRBV5-1	few	TGCGCCAGCAGCTTGGGAGACAGCCAAGAGACCCAGTACTTC	CASSLGDSQETQYF
TRBD1	TRBJ1-2	TRBV5-4	-	TGTGCCACCTACCCAGGGGGCGATCACCCAAGCGACGGCTACACCTTC	CATYPGGDHPSDGYTF
-	TRBJ2-4	TRBV7-9	-	TGTGCCAGCAGCTCTACGAGACTAGCCAAAAACATTCAGTACTTC	CASSSTRLAKNIQYF
TRBD1	TRBJ1-1	TRBV4-1	-	TGCGCCAGCAGCCAGAAGACAGGGGGAATCAACACTGAAGCTTTCTTT	CASSQKTGGINTEAFF
TRBD1	TRBJ1-2	TRBV12-5	-	TGTGCTAGTGGGCCACAGGGGGCGGGAGGCTACACCTTC	CASGPQGAGGYTF
-	TRBJ2-3	TRBV9	-	TGTGCCAGCAGCCAAATTTTAGAAGATACGCAGTATTTT	CASSQILEDTQYF
-	TRBJ1-2	TRBV29-1	-	TGCAGCGTTGAAATAAAGACAGGCAGCTATGGCTACACCTTC	CSVEIKTGSYGYTF
-	TRBJ1-6	TRBV12-3/TRBV12-4	-	TGTGCCAGCAGTACCCCAGATTCACCCCTCCACTTT	CASSTPDSPLHF
TRBD1	TRBJ1-2	TRBV30	-	TGTGCCTGGAGGGCCCGGGACAGATTATATGGCTACACCTTC	CAWRARDRLYGYTF